The rows below give T cell receptor beta chains drawn from one sample of a study of T cells in localized non-small cell lung cancer. Only in-frame clones appear in the TCRdb table, and some are missing; sequencing was by immunoSEQ multiplex PCR. This table holds approximately 4,000 clones, 31% found once. The sample here was normal lung tissue next to the tumor, taken before any cancer treatment. These receptors originate from a male donor older than 55 with stage III lung adenocarcinoma. The CDR3 runs from the conserved cysteine through the conserved F or W. The D gene is left open where the match is weak. Clone sizes are given selectively: once, few, many, or a class where the clone is expanded.

J	D	V	size	DNA	CDR3
TRBJ1-5	.	TRBV6-8	few	TGTGCCAGCAGCCCGATTAGCAATCAGCCCCAGCATTTT	CASSPISNQPQHF
TRBJ2-7	.	TRBV9	few	TGTGCCAGCAGCAGAAGAGGGCAAGGCTACGAGCAGTACTTC	CASSRRGQGYEQYF
TRBJ2-3	.	TRBV11-3	.	TGTGCCAGCAGCTTAACTACTCCGATCGTAGATACGCAGTATTTT	CASSLTTPIVDTQYF
TRBJ2-1	.	TRBV19	.	TGTGCCAGTAGATGGGACGGGTACAGCTCCTACAATGAGCAGTTCTTC	CASRWDGYSSYNEQFF
TRBJ1-5	.	TRBV19	.	TGTGCCAGTAGTATATCGAGTTCGCCCCAGCATTTT	CASSISSSPQHF
TRBJ2-7	TRBD2	TRBV18	.	TGTGCCAGCTCAGGACTAGCGGGAGCGTACGAGCAGTACTTC	CASSGLAGAYEQYF
TRBJ2-7	.	TRBV11-3	.	TGTGCCAGCAGCTTGGGGGAAACCAGGAGGGGCCCCACCTACGAGCAGTACTTC	CASSLGETRRGPTYEQYF
TRBJ1-1	.	TRBV5-1	few	TGCGCCAGCAGCCTAGGGCTGACAAACACTGAAGCTTTCTTT	CASSLGLTNTEAFF
TRBJ1-5	.	TRBV15	medium-sized	TGTGCCACCAGCAGAGGACTGGGCAATCAGCCCCAGCATTTT	CATSRGLGNQPQHF
TRBJ2-7	TRBD1	TRBV9	.	TGTGCCAGCAGCGTAGTGTCAGGGGGCGGCGAGCAGTACTTC	CASSVVSGGGEQYF
TRBJ1-2	.	TRBV6-8	few	TGTGCCAGCAGTTACTCAGGGCATATCAACTATGGCTACACCTTC	CASSYSGHINYGYTF
TRBJ2-2	.	TRBV27	.	TGTGCCAGCAGTTTCCAGTCCGGGGAGCTGTTTTTT	CASSFQSGELFF
TRBJ1-5	.	TRBV30	few	TGTGCCTGGAGTGTAGGCAATCAGCCCCAGCATTTT	CAWSVGNQPQHF
TRBJ2-1	.	TRBV6-8	few	TGTGCCAGCAGCCCCCTAGCACAGTACAATTACAATGAGCAGTTCTTC	CASSPLAQYNYNEQFF
TRBJ2-7	TRBD2	TRBV28	.	TGTGCCAGCAGTAGAATACTAGCGGGGGAACACGAGCAGTACTTC	CASSRILAGEHEQYF
TRBJ1-1	TRBD1	TRBV5-1	.	TGCGCCAGCAGCGGGCAGGGACAGCCCTTTGAAGCTTTCTTT	CASSGQGQPFEAFF
TRBJ2-1	.	TRBV19	few	TGTGCCAGTAGTTCTCAACAGATCTACAATGAGCAGTTCTTC	CASSSQQIYNEQFF
TRBJ2-7	.	TRBV11-3	few	TGTGCCAGCAGCTTGTCAGGTTTTCCCTACGAGCAGTACTTC	CASSLSGFPYEQYF
TRBJ1-3	.	TRBV6-8	few	TGTGCCACCCTGACCCCTGGAAACACCATATATTTT	CATLTPGNTIYF
TRBJ2-7	TRBD2	TRBV5-1	.	TGCGCCAGCAGCTTGGCCGGGGGACTAGCGGGATACGAGCAGTACTTC	CASSLAGGLAGYEQYF
TRBJ2-7	.	TRBV9	.	TGTGCCAGCAGTGCCGACTTGGCTGGGGAGCAGTACTTC	CASSADLAGEQYF
TRBJ2-7	TRBD1	TRBV30	few	TGTGCCTGGACCAAAGGGACAGGGTCCTCCGAGCAGTACTTC	CAWTKGTGSSEQYF
TRBJ1-2	.	TRBV6-8	few	TGTGCCAGCAGTTACAGAGGGGGGGGCGCAGCTAACTATGGCTACACCTTC	CASSYRGGGAANYGYTF
TRBJ1-5	TRBD1	TRBV30	few	TGTGCCTGGAGCAGACAGGGTTATAGCAATCAGCCCCAGCATTTT	CAWSRQGYSNQPQHF
TRBJ1-5	.	TRBV19	.	TGTGCCAGTAAGGATAACGGGAACAATCAGCCCCAGCATTTT	CASKDNGNNQPQHF
TRBJ2-4	.	TRBV30	once	TGTGCCTGGAGTGTACTCGGATGGCCCGGGGCCAAAAACATTCAGTACTTC	CAWSVLGWPGAKNIQYF
TRBJ1-2	.	TRBV6-8	few	TGTGCCAGCAGTTACTCGGAGCGCTCTGGCTACACCTTC	CASSYSERSGYTF
TRBJ1-3	TRBD1	TRBV11-3	few	TGTGCCAGCAGCGCATACAGGGGCTCTGGAAACACCATATATTTT	CASSAYRGSGNTIYF
TRBJ1-2	.	TRBV5-1	.	TGCGCCAGCAGCTTGCTAGGGGCTAGGGACTATGGCTACACCTTC	CASSLLGARDYGYTF
TRBJ1-1	.	TRBV6-7	few	TGTGCCAGCACACTGGGGGCTGAAGCTTTCTTT	CASTLGAEAFF
TRBJ2-5	.	TRBV18	once	TGTGCCAGCTCACCCGGCGTCGGCGAGACCCAGTACTTC	CASSPGVGETQYF
TRBJ2-7	TRBD2	TRBV11-3	.	TGTGCCAGCAGCTTGGATGCGGGAGGTTCCTACGAGCAGTACTTC	CASSLDAGGSYEQYF